The 31 T cell receptor beta chains given below trace back to one sample, sequenced in a study of shared clonotypes between healthy human individuals. Generated by immunoSEQ multiplex PCR, the TCRdb table keeps only in-frame clones and is missing some. The table shows hundreds of thousands of clones, with approximately 79% occurring only once. Sequencing was carried out using memory CD4+ T cells sorted from blood. Noted subset: CD45RA-negative fraction. These receptors were taken from a woman aged 25 to 39 in good health.

The chain combines TRBV11-2 with TRBJ2-2; 10 nucleotides match TRBD1. Germline assignment: CDR1 SGHAT and CDR2 FQNNGV. V lost 5 bases, J lost 4 bases, and 4 bases stayed unmatched. This CDR3 has 15 amino acids. This CDR3 is CASSPGQGGTGELFF. CDR3 in DNA: TGTGCCAGCAGCCCCGGACAGGGGGGCACCGGGGAGCTGTTTTTT.

Points on this clone: This same CDR3 is encoded by further DNA sequences in the sample. V gene TRBV5-1 combines with J gene TRBJ2-5; TRBD2 is a possible D gene (6 bases). With 1 base removed from V and 2 bases from J, the gap between germline ends came to 12 bases. The CDR3 contains 15 residues. The V gene's germline CDR1 is SGHRS and CDR2 YFSETQ. The CDR3: CASSLLLADQETQYF. CDR3 DNA sequence: TGCGCCAGCAGCTTGCTACTAGCAGATCAAGAGACCCAGTACTTC.

This clone has just one count. The chain employs TRBV6-6 and TRBJ1-5; D not resolved. The CDR3 runs to 13 residues. Germline V gene data show CDR1 as MNHNY and CDR2 as SVGAGI (reference sequence). V was pared by 5 bases and J by 5 bases, with 10 bases between. The CDR3 DNA sequence: TGTGCCAGCAGTCGGCCGGGTGATCAGCCCCAGCATTTT. Translation gives CASSRPGDQPQHF.

This chain uses TRBV28 with TRBJ2-7, with a possible D match to TRBD2 (6 bases). CDR1 MDHEN and CDR2 SYDVKM come from the germline V gene. With 6 bases removed from V and 3 bases from J, the gap between germline ends came to 12 bases. The CDR3 totals 13 residues. This CDR3 is CASSLTSIYEQYF. The CDR3 DNA reads TGTGCCAGCAGCCTGACTAGTATCTACGAGCAGTACTTC. Complete variable domain (other parts from reference TRBV28 and TRBJ2-7): DVKVTQSSRYLVKRTGEKVFLECVQDMDHENMFWYRQDPGLGLRLIYFSYDVKMKEKGDIPEGYSVSREKKERFSLILESASTNQTSMYLCASSLTSIYEQYFGPGTRLTVT.

This clone was found many times. The chain couples TRBV19 to TRBJ2-3, with TRBD2 identical over 16 bases. With V trimmed by 9 bases and J by 3 bases, 9 bases remained unmatched. The CDR3 is 17 residues long. The germline V gene encodes CDR1 LNHDA and CDR2 SQIVND (reference sequence). This CDR3 is CASTDPGLAGGTDTQYF. Written as DNA, the CDR3 is TGTGCCAGCACAGATCCGGGACTAGCGGGAGGGACAGATACGCAGTATTTT.

The chain joins TRBV28 to TRBJ2-5; TRBD1 might be the D (6 bases). CDR1 and CDR2 (germline): MDHEN, SYDVKM. This CDR3 is built from 12 residues. The CDR3, as DNA: TGTGCTACAGGGTACACCCAAGAGACCCAGTACTTC. Translation: CATGYTQETQYF. Full variable domain (missing parts from reference TRBV28 and TRBJ2-5): DVKVTQSSRYLVKRTGEKVFLECVQDMDHENMFWYRQDPGLGLRLIYFSYDVKMKEKGDIPEGYSVSREKKERFSLILESASTNQTSMYLCATGYTQETQYFGPGTRLLVL.

This chain links TRBV6-1 with TRBJ1-2; 9 positions agree with TRBD1. The CDR3 has 15 amino acids. Trimming removed 5 bases from V and 6 bases from J; junction bases left unmatched: 10. The germline V gene encodes CDR1 MNHNS and CDR2 SASEGT. CDR3 amino acids: CASSQKDRGYNGYTF. CDR3 sequence (DNA): TGTGCCAGCAGTCAAAAAGACAGGGGGTACAATGGCTACACCTTC.

The chain combines TRBV7-7 with TRBJ2-1; possible D gene TRBD2, 5 bases. Germline V gene data show CDR1 as SSHAT and CDR2 as FNYEAQ (reference sequence). The CDR3 runs to 13 residues. The V end was cut by 6 bases, the J end by 10 bases, with 16 bases between. The CDR3 nucleotides read TGTGCCAGCAGTCTAGATCTCAGCGGAGAGCAGTTCTTC. Amino acids: CASSLDLSGEQFF. Complete variable domain (other parts from reference TRBV7-7 and TRBJ2-1): GAGVSQSPRYKVTKRGQDVTLRCDPISSHATLYWYQQALGQGPEFLTYFNYEAQPDKSGLPSDRFSAERPEGSISTLTIQRTEQRDSAMYRCASSLDLSGEQFFGPGTRLTVL.

The CDR3 nucleotides are TGTGCCAGCAGCTTAACAGGGGGCCCCGGGGAGCTGTTTTTT. Amino acid sequence: CASSLTGGPGELFF. The chain links TRBV5-7 to TRBJ2-2; TRBD1 aligns across 9 bases. Being an ORF, TRBV5-7 has a function that is uncertain. V was pared by 2 bases and J by 6 bases, with 2 bases of the junction left unmatched. The CDR3 loop spans 14 amino acids.

V gene TRBV2 combines with J gene TRBJ2-1; TRBD2 aligns across 8 bases. From germline, CDR1 is SNHLY and CDR2 FYNNEI. The CDR3 runs to 15 residues. Trimming took 3 bases from V and 3 from J; bases not matched to a gene: 4. CDR3 protein: CASSDRGLGYNEQFF. CDR3 DNA: TGTGCCAGCAGTGATAGGGGACTAGGCTACAATGAGCAGTTCTTC.

This clone is a singleton in its sample. This rearrangement joins TRBV2 to TRBJ1-2; the D is unclear. This CDR3 has 14 residues. V was shortened by 0 bases and J by 2 bases, with 7 bases between the two germline ends. CDR1 and CDR2 from the germline V gene are SNHLY and FYNNEI. CDR3 region: CASSEARQNYGYTF. Written as DNA, the CDR3 is TGTGCCAGCAGTGAAGCGCGTCAGAACTATGGCTACACCTTC.

The V and J genes are TRBV28 and TRBJ1-1; the match to TRBD1 covers 9 bases. This CDR3 contains 16 residues. Per the germline V gene, CDR1 is MDHEN and CDR2 is SYDVKM. Germline trimming cut 6 bases from V and 4 bases from J; bases unmatched to any gene: 12. The DNA for the CDR3 is TGTGCCAGCAGAGTCCCGGGACAGGGCTATTTCACTGAAGCTTTCTTT. Translating it yields CASRVPGQGYFTEAFF.

The rearrangement joins TRBV4-1 to TRBJ1-3, with TRBD1 matching 11 bases. Per germline, CDR1 MGHRA and CDR2 YSYEKL. With V trimmed by 4 bases and J by 0 bases, 5 bases remained unmatched. This CDR3 contains 17 residues. CDR3 sequence: CASSRGQGAPSGNTIYF. CDR3 nucleotide sequence: TGCGCCAGCAGCCGCGGACAGGGGGCCCCCTCTGGAAACACCATATATTTT.

The chain uses TRBV11-2 and TRBJ2-1; D remains unclear. The germline CDR1 and CDR2 sequences are SGHAT and FQNNGV. The V and J ends lost 1 base and 4 bases respectively, with 5 bases between them. The CDR3 is 13 amino acids. In nucleotides, the CDR3 is TGTGCCAGCAGCTTAGTTTGGTACAATGAGCAGTTCTTC. As protein: CASSLVWYNEQFF.

Points on this clone: This likely traces to a read error, being one base from a far larger clone. The chain joins TRBV18 to TRBJ1-1; D is possibly TRBD1 (5 bases). The CDR3 is 13 residues long. Germline V gene lookup returns CDR1 KGHSH and CDR2 LQKENI. In nucleotides, the CDR3 is TGTGCCAGCTCACCCCGACAGAACATTGAAGCTTTCTTT. Translation: CASSPRQNIEAFF.

The chain links TRBV5-4 to TRBJ2-1; no definite D call. The V end lost 0 bases, the J end lost 0 bases, and 7 bases lay between the germline ends. The CDR3 covers 15 residues. The germline CDR1 and CDR2 sequences are SGHNT and YYREEE (reference sequence). CDR3 bases: TGTGCCAGCAGCTTGGGAGTAACCTCCTACAATGAGCAGTTCTTC. Translating it yields CASSLGVTSYNEQFF.

A word on this clone: Within the sample, other DNA sequences also encode this same CDR3. The V call is TRBV5-1, the J call TRBJ2-3; the match to TRBD2 covers 10 bases. Germline CDR1 reads SGHRS; CDR2 reads YFSETQ. Trimming removed 0 bases from V and 4 bases from J; junction bases left unmatched: 2. The CDR3 has 15 amino acids. The CDR3: CASSLVAGGPDTQYF. CDR3 DNA: TGCGCCAGCAGCTTGGTAGCGGGAGGACCAGATACGCAGTATTTT.

Written as DNA, the CDR3 is TGTGCCAGCAGTCCCCGGCCCTACGAGGGGTATGGCTACACCTTC. It specifies CASSPRPYEGYGYTF. This chain connects TRBV27 to TRBJ1-2; maybe TRBD1 (5 bases). Trimming pared 5 bases from V and 5 bases from J, leaving 18 bases between. The CDR3 contains 15 residues. Germline CDR1 reads MNHEY; CDR2 reads SMNVEV (reference sequence).

J is TRBJ2-1 and V is TRBV5-1; D perhaps matches TRBD2 (5 bases). The ends were cut back, 0 bases at V and 10 bases at J, with 11 bases in the middle. This CDR3 has 13 residues. CDR1 is SGHRS and CDR2 is YFSETQ in the germline V gene. The CDR3 reads CASSLAPSGEQFF. The CDR3 DNA is TGCGCCAGCAGCTTGGCCCCGTCGGGGGAGCAGTTCTTC. The whole variable domain, remainder taken from reference TRBV5-1 and TRBJ2-1, is KAGVTQTPRYLIKTRGQQVTLSCSPISGHRSVSWYQQTPGQGLQFLFEYFSETQRNKGNFPGRFSGRQFSNSRSEMNVSTLELGDSALYLCASSLAPSGEQFFGPGTRLTVL.

The V call is TRBV29-1, the J call TRBJ1-1; D gene unclear. Trimming took 3 bases from V and 1 from J, leaving 15 bases between them. The CDR3 runs 15 residues. CDR1 is SQVTM, CDR2 ANQGSEA, per germline. The CDR3 bases are TGCAGCGTTGATGGTTCAAGGGTTGCGAACACTGAAGCTTTCTTT. Its protein is CSVDGSRVANTEAFF.

For this clone: Its ends do not fully match the called genes, so a read error is possible. This rearrangement joins TRBV15 to TRBJ2-3; tentative D call: TRBD2 (6 bases). This CDR3 spans 14 amino acids. Germline-derived CDR1 and CDR2 are LNHNV and YYDKDF (reference sequence). This chain's CDR3 is CATSRDFGGTGSGF. The CDR3 coding sequence is TGTGCCACCAGCAGAGATTTTGGAGGGACCGGGAGCGGTTTT.

The genes are TRBV7-6 and TRBJ1-1, with 7 bases identical to TRBD1. The V gene end was trimmed by 1 base and the J gene end by 3 bases; junction bases not matched to a gene: 2. The germline V gene has CDR1 SGHVS and CDR2 FNYEAQ. The CDR3 loop spans 14 amino acids. The CDR3 nucleotides read TGTGCCAGCAGCTTAGGTAGGGGGCACACTGAAGCTTTCTTT. Translating gives CASSLGRGHTEAFF.

The chain carries TRBV5-1 and TRBJ2-2, with D perhaps matching TRBD2 (5 bases). Trimming removed 6 bases at V and 0 bases at J, with 18 bases between. In germline, CDR1 is SGHRS, CDR2 YFSETQ. This CDR3 spans 17 amino acids. DNA of the CDR3: TGCGCCAGCATCCTCACGGCGGGTTCCACGAACACCGGGGAGCTGTTTTTT. Amino acid sequence: CASILTAGSTNTGELFF.

The chain joins TRBV10-3 to TRBJ2-5; D not resolved. With 0 bases removed from V and 5 bases from J, the gap between germline ends came to 4 bases. Per germline, CDR1 ENHRY and CDR2 SYGVKD. The CDR3 has 12 residues. CDR3 nucleotides: TGTGCCATCAGTGAGTCTGCGGAGACCCAGTACTTC. It codes for CAISESAETQYF.

This chain joins TRBV5-1 and TRBJ2-7; 11 bases match TRBD1. The junction had 2 bases not matched to a gene; V was cut back by 0 bases and J by 3 bases. This CDR3 spans 15 amino acids. Germline-derived CDR1 and CDR2 are SGHRS and YFSETQ. CDR3 nucleotide sequence: TGCGCCAGCAGCTTGGCCGGGACAGGGGGCTACGAGCAGTACTTC. This sequence encodes CASSLAGTGGYEQYF.

The chain combines TRBV18 with TRBJ2-7; D is perhaps TRBD1 or TRBD2 (6 bases each). This CDR3 comprises 12 residues. Trimming shortened V by 3 bases and J by 6 bases, and 9 bases separated the two germline ends. CDR1 is KGHSH, CDR2 LQKENI, per germline. The CDR3 loop reads CASSPGGREQYF. CDR3 nucleotide sequence: TGTGCCAGCTCACCGGGGGGCCGCGAGCAGTACTTC.

The rearrangement uses TRBV28 and TRBJ1-2; no firm D call. V lost 4 bases, J lost 3 bases, and 15 bases lay in between. Germline V CDR1 and CDR2: MDHEN, SYDVKM. This CDR3 spans 15 amino acids. CDR3 sequence reads: CASSSPPQAHYGYTF. Written as DNA, the CDR3 is TGTGCCAGCAGTTCCCCCCCTCAGGCACACTATGGCTACACCTTC.

The chain is built from TRBV5-5 and TRBJ1-1; maybe TRBD1 (6 bases). Germline-derived CDR1 and CDR2 are SGHKS and YYEKEE (reference sequence). The CDR3 totals 15 residues. The V end lost 4 bases, the J end lost 6 bases, and 19 bases lay between the germline ends. The chain's CDR3 is CASSLITGRVAEAFF. The CDR3 coding sequence is TGTGCCAGCAGCCTTATAACAGGGAGGGTGGCTGAAGCTTTCTTT.

The J gene is TRBJ2-7, the V gene TRBV11-2, with D tentatively TRBD1 or TRBD2 (5 bases each). Trimming took off 1 base at V and 2 bases at J, with 15 bases between the two ends. CDR3 length: 16 residues. Germline assignment: CDR1 SGHAT and CDR2 FQNNGV. The CDR3 sequence: CASSLAGGMGTYEQYF. The CDR3 DNA reads as TGTGCCAGCAGCTTAGCTGGGGGAATGGGTACCTACGAGCAGTACTTC.

This clone was counted many times. The rearrangement links TRBV7-9 to TRBJ2-2; TRBD1 matches at 11 bases. The CDR3 has 16 amino acids. V dropped 4 bases and J dropped 7; count of bases not matched to a gene: 8. Germline V gene data show CDR1 as SEHNR and CDR2 as FQNEAQ (reference sequence). The CDR3 coding sequence is TGTGCCAGCAGCTCCTCCGGGACAGGGGGTGGCGGGGAGCTGTTTTTT. This translates into CASSSSGTGGGGELFF.

The chain recombines TRBV10-1 with TRBJ2-2; no reliable D call. The V gene's germline CDR1 is WNHNN and CDR2 SYGVQD (reference sequence). V lost 1 base, J lost 5 bases, and 5 bases lay in between. CDR3 length: 13 residues. CDR3 sequence: CASSEFRTGELFF. The CDR3 coding sequence is TGCGCCAGCAGTGAGTTTCGGACCGGGGAGCTGTTTTTT.